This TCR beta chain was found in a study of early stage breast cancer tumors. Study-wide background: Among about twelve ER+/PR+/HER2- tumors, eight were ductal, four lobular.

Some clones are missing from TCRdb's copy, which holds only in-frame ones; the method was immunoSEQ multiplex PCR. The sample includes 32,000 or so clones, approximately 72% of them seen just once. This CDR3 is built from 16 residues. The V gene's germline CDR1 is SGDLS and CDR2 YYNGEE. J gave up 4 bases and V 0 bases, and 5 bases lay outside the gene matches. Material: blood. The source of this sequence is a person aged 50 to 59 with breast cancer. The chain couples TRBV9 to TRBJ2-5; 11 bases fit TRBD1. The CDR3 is CASSVAAGTGGETQYF. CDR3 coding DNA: TGTGCCAGCAGCGTAGCAGCCGGGACAGGGGGAGAGACCCAGTACTTC. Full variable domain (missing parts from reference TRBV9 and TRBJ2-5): DSGVTQTPKHLITATGQRVTLRCSPRSGDLSVYWYQQSLDQGLQFLIQYYNGEERAKGNILERFSAQQFPDLHSELNLSSLELGDSALYFCASSVAAGTGGETQYFGPGTRLLVL.